Below, 27 T cell receptor beta chains from the same sample are listed, as sequenced in a study of OX40 agonist ivuxolimab in advanced cancers. The protocol used for the library was the immunoSEQ multiplex PCR assay. The clones in this table, taken by TCRdb from immuneACCESS, are in-frame only. Not every clone is retained; where verified, under half of the shortfall comes from an unresolved V gene, and the cause of the rest is unknown. In this sample the table shows 45,000 to 75,000 clones, around 75% of which occur a single time. Over 1% of the sample lies in the top ten. Specimen: CD4+ or CD8+ T cells sorted from blood, collected in a trial of the OX40 agonist ivuxolimab. These receptors came from an adult with an advanced solid tumor such as melanoma, head and neck, liver or kidney cancer.

This clone was detected a few times. The rearrangement uses TRBV18 and TRBJ2-1; 9 bases align to TRBD2. V shed 3 bases and J 6 bases; nucleotides not matched to a gene: 6. The CDR3 has 15 amino acids. Per the germline V gene, CDR1 is KGHSH and CDR2 is LQKENI. This chain's CDR3 is CASSPVAGEGNEQFF. CDR3 in DNA: TGTGCCAGCTCACCTGTAGCGGGAGAGGGCAATGAGCAGTTCTTC.

The chain combines TRBV5-8 with TRBJ1-4; D remains unclear. The CDR3 sequence is 12 residues long. Trimming stripped 2 bases from V and 6 bases from J, with 5 bases between. The germline V gene has CDR1 SGHTS and CDR2 YDEGEE. The CDR3 DNA reads TGTGCCAGCAGCTTTGAAGATGAAAAACTGTTTTTT. Translation: CASSFEDEKLFF.

V and J are TRBV5-1 and TRBJ2-3; 12 bases align to TRBD2. The CDR3 covers 16 residues. The germline gives CDR1 SGHRS, CDR2 YFSETQ. Germline trimming cut 3 bases from V and 0 bases from J; bases unmatched to any gene: 2. The CDR3 here is CASSSTSGGSTDTQYF. The CDR3 coding sequence is TGCGCCAGCAGCTCGACTAGCGGGGGTAGCACAGATACGCAGTATTTT.

The chain is built from TRBV11-3 and TRBJ2-1; D is perhaps TRBD1 or TRBD2 (5 bases each). The germline V gene has CDR1 SGHNT and CDR2 YENEEA. V gave up 1 base and J gave up 0 bases, with 7 bases separating them. The CDR3 totals 15 residues. This chain's CDR3 is CASSLGGSSYNEQFF. CDR3 bases: TGTGCCAGCAGCTTAGGGGGGAGCTCCTACAATGAGCAGTTCTTC.

V and J are TRBV7-8 and TRBJ2-7, with 10 bases fitting TRBD2. The CDR3 is 15 residues long. Germline CDR1 is SGHVS and CDR2 is FQNEAQ. After removal of 5 bases from V and 3 bases from J, the junction contained 7 bases not matched to a gene. CDR3 in amino acids: CASSPGLAGVYEQYF. The CDR3 DNA is TGTGCCAGCAGCCCCGGGCTAGCGGGAGTCTACGAGCAGTACTTC.

In its sample, this clone was seen once. This rearrangement joins TRBV5-1 to TRBJ2-1; D gene ambiguous. The CDR3 is 16 residues long. V lost 0 bases and J 4 bases, leaving 14 bases between the germline ends. CDR1 is SGHRS and CDR2 is YFSETQ in the germline V gene. The CDR3 loop reads CASSLGAGLPYNEQFF. The DNA of the CDR3 is TGCGCCAGCAGCTTGGGGGCTGGCTTACCGTACAATGAGCAGTTCTTC.

This clone was counted a few times. This chain links TRBV28 with TRBJ2-7; D is uncertain. CDR1 MDHEN and CDR2 SYDVKM come from the germline V gene. The V and J ends lost 6 bases and 0 bases respectively, with 12 bases between them. The CDR3 is 14 residues long. In DNA form, the CDR3 reads TGTGCCAGCAGAGGAGAACAACTCTCCTACGAGCAGTACTTC. This encodes CASRGEQLSYEQYF.

Regarding this clone: The sample carries other DNA sequences with the same CDR3. This chain joins TRBV6-1 and TRBJ2-5; unclear D gene. Germline assignment: CDR1 MNHNS and CDR2 SASEGT. Trimming cost V 2 bases and J 5 bases, with 6 bases left between them. This CDR3 is 12 amino acids long. This CDR3 reads CASSEQAETQYF. The CDR3 DNA reads as TGTGCCAGCAGTGAACAGGCGGAGACCCAGTACTTC.

The chain joins TRBV6-1 to TRBJ2-2, with 13 nucleotides matching TRBD2. After removal of 6 bases from V and 5 bases from J, the junction contained 3 bases not matched to a gene. Germline V CDR1 and CDR2: MNHNS, SASEGT. This CDR3 comprises 15 residues. The CDR3 loop reads CASSGLAGATGELFF. The CDR3 DNA follows: TGTGCCAGCAGCGGACTAGCGGGAGCTACCGGGGAGCTGTTTTTT.

CDR3 region: CASSSGTANQPQHF. The CDR3 DNA is TGTGCCAGTAGCTCCGGGACAGCCAATCAGCCCCAGCATTTT. V usage is TRBV19 and J usage is TRBJ1-5; the match to TRBD1 covers 7 bases. Looked up from germline, CDR1 is LNHDA and CDR2 is SQIVND (reference sequence). Trimming at V came to 6 bases and at J to 3 bases, leaving 5 bases not matched to a gene. The CDR3 contains 14 residues.

The chain recombines TRBV7-6 with TRBJ2-7; 15 bases fit TRBD2. Germline V CDR1 and CDR2: SGHVS, FNYEAQ. V lost 6 bases to trimming and J lost 2 bases; unmatched junction nucleotides: 2. This CDR3 is 15 amino acids long. In DNA form, the CDR3 reads TGTGCCAGCAGTAGGACTAGCGGGAGGGCCTACGAGCAGTACTTC. Encoded protein: CASSRTSGRAYEQYF.

This chain links TRBV2 with TRBJ2-5, with D tentatively TRBD2 (6 bases). The CDR3 covers 16 residues. Germline V lookup: CDR1 SNHLY, CDR2 FYNNEI. The V end was cut by 9 bases, the J end by 5 bases, with 25 bases between. The chain's CDR3 is CASRKTGTGSSETQYF. For the CDR3, the DNA is TGTGCCAGTAGAAAAACCGGGACTGGATCCTCGGAGACCCAGTACTTC.

This clone is a singleton in its sample. The V call is TRBV11-2, the J call TRBJ2-3, with a possible D match to TRBD2 (5 bases). This CDR3 spans 17 amino acids. V was cut by 0 bases and J by 1 base, with 14 bases left in between. The V gene's germline CDR1 is SGHAT and CDR2 FQNNGV. Here the CDR3 DNA reads TGTGCCAGCAGCTTAGATCCAGGCCTAGCTGGCACAGATACGCAGTATTTT. This encodes CASSLDPGLAGTDTQYF.

This rearrangement joins TRBV10-3 to TRBJ2-1; D possibly corresponds to TRBD1 (6 bases). Per the germline V gene, CDR1 is ENHRY and CDR2 is SYGVKD. This CDR3 comprises 16 residues. Trimming shortened V by 4 bases and J by 5 bases, and 18 bases separated the two germline ends. The DNA for the CDR3 is TGTGCCATCAGTGTACTAGGCTGGGGACAAAACAATGAGCAGTTCTTC. Encoded protein: CAISVLGWGQNNEQFF.

The chain links TRBV2 to TRBJ2-7, with D possibly called TRBD1 or TRBD2 (5 bases each). The CDR3 has 12 residues. V lost 8 bases and J lost 3, with 11 bases in between. From germline, CDR1 is SNHLY and CDR2 FYNNEI. The CDR3: CASGGRDYEQYF. CDR3 sequence (DNA): TGTGCCAGCGGGGGACGAGACTACGAGCAGTACTTC.

The genes are TRBV10-3 and TRBJ2-5; D remains ambiguous. Trimming took off 3 bases at V and 5 bases at J, with 4 bases between the two ends. From germline, CDR1 is ENHRY and CDR2 SYGVKD. CDR3 length: 11 amino acids. The CDR3 protein is CAISDLETQYF. CDR3 nucleotides: TGTGCCATCAGTGATCTGGAGACCCAGTACTTC.

The chain links TRBV5-1 to TRBJ1-3; possible D gene TRBD1, 5 bases. Between the trimmed V and J ends, which lost 0 bases and 0 bases, there was a span of 13 bases. This CDR3 region has 17 residues. Germline assignment: CDR1 SGHRS and CDR2 YFSETQ. CDR3 in DNA: TGCGCCAGCAGCTTGGAGTCTTACAGGAGCTCTGGAAACACCATATATTTT. It translates to CASSLESYRSSGNTIYF.

The V gene is TRBV10-3, the J gene TRBJ2-3; 7 nucleotides match TRBD2. This CDR3 has 16 amino acids. Losses at the gene ends were 0 bases for V and 4 bases for J; bases not matched to a gene: 7. Germline V gives CDR1 ENHRY, CDR2 SYGVKD. In DNA form, the CDR3 reads TGTGCCATCAGTGAGTCACAAGGGGCGGGGGCAGATACGCAGTATTTT. This translates into CAISESQGAGADTQYF.

The chain has TRBV5-5 and TRBJ1-1, with D perhaps TRBD1 (5 bases). Germline CDR1 is SGHKS and CDR2 is YYEKEE (reference sequence). V lost 4 bases and J 10 bases, leaving 17 bases between the germline ends. The CDR3 sequence is 13 residues long. DNA of the CDR3: TGTGCCAGCAGCATGGGACCTGTAGTGAGAGCTTTCTTT. Protein: CASSMGPVVRAFF. Filled out from reference TRBV5-5 and TRBJ1-1, the complete variable domain reads DAGVTQSPTHLIKTRGQQVTLRCSPISGHKSVSWYQQVLGQGPQFIFQYYEKEERGRGNFPDRFSARQFPNYSSELNVNALLLGDSALYLCASSMGPVVRAFFGQGTRLTVV.

The chain carries TRBV19 and TRBJ2-3; D might be TRBD1 (5 bases). The CDR3 runs 18 residues. Trimming left V 4 bases short and J 3 bases short, with 23 bases between. Germline assignment: CDR1 LNHDA and CDR2 SQIVND (reference sequence). The CDR3 loop is CASSKATAARFHTDTQYF. In nucleotides, the CDR3 is TGTGCCAGTAGTAAGGCGACAGCCGCACGGTTTCATACAGATACGCAGTATTTT.

This chain connects TRBV6-1 to TRBJ1-2; 9 bases are shared with TRBD1. CDR3 length: 14 amino acids. Germline V lookup: CDR1 MNHNS, CDR2 SASEGT. V was clipped by 7 bases and J by 6 bases; unmatched bases: 9. Here the CDR3 DNA reads TGTGCCAGCATTAACAGGTGGACAGGGGATGGCTACACCTTC. This sequence encodes CASINRWTGDGYTF.

The chain combines TRBV11-3 with TRBJ2-1; D is perhaps TRBD1 (5 bases). This CDR3 region has 15 residues. The V end was cut by 5 bases, the J end by 4 bases, with 15 bases between. Per germline, CDR1 SGHNT and CDR2 YENEEA. CDR3 in DNA: TGTGCCAGCAGCCTCGACAGTTTTGGGTACAATGAGCAGTTCTTC. Its translation is CASSLDSFGYNEQFF.

This chain connects TRBV5-1 to TRBJ2-3; D remains unclear. V lost 1 base, J lost 4 bases, and 13 bases lay in between. Germline-derived CDR1 and CDR2 are SGHRS and YFSETQ. This CDR3 has 15 amino acids. DNA for the CDR3: TGCGCCAGCAGCTTGTGGTGGGATCTTCCAGATACGCAGTATTTT. It codes for CASSLWWDLPDTQYF.

The chain recombines TRBV6-1 with TRBJ2-7, with D tentatively TRBD1 (6 bases). Germline CDR1 is MNHNS and CDR2 is SASEGT. This CDR3 is built from 13 residues. Trimming cost V 3 bases and J 7 bases, with 13 bases left between them. The CDR3: CASSDRTGWEQYF. The CDR3 DNA sequence: TGTGCCAGCAGTGACCGAACAGGGTGGGAGCAGTACTTC.

The rearrangement links TRBV19 to TRBJ1-1; D gene ambiguous. The germline V gene has CDR1 LNHDA and CDR2 SQIVND (reference sequence). This CDR3 is built from 11 residues. Trimming removed 5 bases at V and 4 bases at J, with 5 bases between. CDR3 in amino acids: CASSWGTEAFF. CDR3 in DNA: TGTGCCAGTAGTTGGGGCACTGAAGCTTTCTTT.

This clone appeared a few times. This chain uses TRBV2 with TRBJ1-2, with D uncertain. Trimming removed 5 bases at V and 5 bases at J, with 15 bases between. CDR1 SNHLY and CDR2 FYNNEI come from the germline V gene. The CDR3 sequence is 14 residues long. CDR3 nucleotide sequence: TGTGCCAGCAGTCTTACAGACGCTCGGTATGGCTACACCTTC. The encoded protein is CASSLTDARYGYTF.

The sample holds one count of this clone. The rearrangement joins TRBV29-1 to TRBJ2-3, with TRBD2 matching over 12 bases. The germline CDR1 and CDR2 sequences are SQVTM and ANQGSEA. CDR3 length: 15 amino acids. V trimming: 4 bases; J trimming: 2 bases; junction bases outside the gene matches: 4. The CDR3 DNA follows: TGCAGCGTTGGACTAGCGGGGGTTTACACAGATACGCAGTATTTT. This codes for CSVGLAGVYTDTQYF.